This T cell receptor beta chain emerged from a study of blood T cells in healthy people across ages (dated by TCRdb to the mid-2010s). Describing the broader study: In model experiments, roughly one uniquely barcoded TCR beta cDNA molecule per two T cells was captured by template switching. The study measured age-related changes in TCR beta repertoire diversity using deep sequencing normalized with unique cDNA molecular identifiers. Four age groups were formed from the donors: young (average 16 years), middle-aged (more than 35), aged (about 62) and long-lived (less than 85). To avoid experimental bias, donors of different ages were randomly spread across the sequencing lanes. For two donors (one aged 18 to 30 and one aged 80 or older), the study analyzed two additional independent replicas of 1 million unique cDNA reads from the same blood draw.

Points the paper makes about the study in general: Conclusive comparison of naive and antigen-experienced compartments was prevented by the profiling of bulk unsorted PBMCs. Estimates of total diversity based on one million sequenced T cells were regarded as lower bounds and as underestimates. Donor CMV infection status was unknown, potentially confounding age-related changes in expanded clonotypes. The long-lived group showed more naive CD4+ T cells, fewer expanded clones and increased TCR diversity than the aged group, suggesting age selection. A strong correlation was found between observed TCR beta diversity and the percentage of naive T cells measured by flow cytometry. Observed TCR beta diversity per million T cells fell roughly linearly with age, and a significant reduction was already apparent by age about 38.

Donors were 30 to 45 systemically healthy Caucasian individuals from Russia aged roughly 6 to 100 years. Each donor gave ten milliliters of peripheral blood, collected into EDTA-treated Vacutainer tubes. Ficoll-Paque density-gradient centrifugation was used to isolate PBMCs, with at least 6.5 million per sample. Trizol reagent was used to extract total RNA from the PBMCs, yielding at least 5.5 micrograms per sample. For every donor, an aliquot of PBMCs went through flow cytometry to measure the percentages of naive CD45RAhigh/CD27high T cells. Libraries were made using 5' RACE. A second PCR of 7 to 11 cycles was run with a J-beta primer mix and a sample-barcoded 5' primer. Each TCR beta cDNA molecule received a unique molecular identifier from a template-switch 5' adaptor carrying 12 random nucleotides. Each sample yielded at least 2.5 million CDR3-containing paired-end reads. The Mint cDNA synthesis kit, primed by a TRBC-specific oligonucleotide, was used to synthesize first-strand cDNA from all RNA. Following uracil-DNA glycosylase treatment, all cDNA underwent a first 18-cycle PCR with the universal primers M1SS and BC2_uni_R. In the paper's pipeline: Each sample was normalized by randomly selecting 1 million high-quality reads, each carrying a distinct molecular identifier. Instead of being binned into consensus sequences, reads with shared molecular identifiers were discarded. MiTCR, set to a Q25 quality threshold and the strictest error-elimination algorithm, was used for CDR3 identification, clonotype clustering and error correction. A nonparametric unseen species model using Euler transformation provided a lower-bound estimate of total TCR beta diversity. TCRdb's own reprocessing of the public reads used fastp at Q25 and MiXCR and kept productive beta chains. Each record represents a unique CDR3 protein, reported with the most common genes and DNA among its rows. The V and J calls here are based on TCRdb, not the publication. The sample profile shows some 1.8 million distinct CDR3 sequences; approximately 39% of them were found once. Roughly 23% of the sample is held by the ten biggest clonotypes.

A note on this clonotype: Its antigen remains unidentified. No much larger clonotype is one base removed from it; base qualities were not supplied.

The CDR3 contains 15 residues, cysteine and phenylalanine counted. Only the CDR3 region is kept as DNA, spanning 45 bases read in frame from base 1. CDR1 is given as MDHEN and CDR2 as SYDVKM, both from the germline V gene. V is reduced by 2 bases and J by 1 base, leaving a spacing of 11 bases between them. The chain links TRBV28 with TRBJ1-2, with no confident D gene call. The clonotype originates from a human donor in good health. Sequencing input: blood. The CDR3 loop reads CASSLMSVNNYGYTF. The nucleotide sequence is TGTGCCAGCAGTTTAATGTCCGTAAATAACTATGGCTACACCTTC.